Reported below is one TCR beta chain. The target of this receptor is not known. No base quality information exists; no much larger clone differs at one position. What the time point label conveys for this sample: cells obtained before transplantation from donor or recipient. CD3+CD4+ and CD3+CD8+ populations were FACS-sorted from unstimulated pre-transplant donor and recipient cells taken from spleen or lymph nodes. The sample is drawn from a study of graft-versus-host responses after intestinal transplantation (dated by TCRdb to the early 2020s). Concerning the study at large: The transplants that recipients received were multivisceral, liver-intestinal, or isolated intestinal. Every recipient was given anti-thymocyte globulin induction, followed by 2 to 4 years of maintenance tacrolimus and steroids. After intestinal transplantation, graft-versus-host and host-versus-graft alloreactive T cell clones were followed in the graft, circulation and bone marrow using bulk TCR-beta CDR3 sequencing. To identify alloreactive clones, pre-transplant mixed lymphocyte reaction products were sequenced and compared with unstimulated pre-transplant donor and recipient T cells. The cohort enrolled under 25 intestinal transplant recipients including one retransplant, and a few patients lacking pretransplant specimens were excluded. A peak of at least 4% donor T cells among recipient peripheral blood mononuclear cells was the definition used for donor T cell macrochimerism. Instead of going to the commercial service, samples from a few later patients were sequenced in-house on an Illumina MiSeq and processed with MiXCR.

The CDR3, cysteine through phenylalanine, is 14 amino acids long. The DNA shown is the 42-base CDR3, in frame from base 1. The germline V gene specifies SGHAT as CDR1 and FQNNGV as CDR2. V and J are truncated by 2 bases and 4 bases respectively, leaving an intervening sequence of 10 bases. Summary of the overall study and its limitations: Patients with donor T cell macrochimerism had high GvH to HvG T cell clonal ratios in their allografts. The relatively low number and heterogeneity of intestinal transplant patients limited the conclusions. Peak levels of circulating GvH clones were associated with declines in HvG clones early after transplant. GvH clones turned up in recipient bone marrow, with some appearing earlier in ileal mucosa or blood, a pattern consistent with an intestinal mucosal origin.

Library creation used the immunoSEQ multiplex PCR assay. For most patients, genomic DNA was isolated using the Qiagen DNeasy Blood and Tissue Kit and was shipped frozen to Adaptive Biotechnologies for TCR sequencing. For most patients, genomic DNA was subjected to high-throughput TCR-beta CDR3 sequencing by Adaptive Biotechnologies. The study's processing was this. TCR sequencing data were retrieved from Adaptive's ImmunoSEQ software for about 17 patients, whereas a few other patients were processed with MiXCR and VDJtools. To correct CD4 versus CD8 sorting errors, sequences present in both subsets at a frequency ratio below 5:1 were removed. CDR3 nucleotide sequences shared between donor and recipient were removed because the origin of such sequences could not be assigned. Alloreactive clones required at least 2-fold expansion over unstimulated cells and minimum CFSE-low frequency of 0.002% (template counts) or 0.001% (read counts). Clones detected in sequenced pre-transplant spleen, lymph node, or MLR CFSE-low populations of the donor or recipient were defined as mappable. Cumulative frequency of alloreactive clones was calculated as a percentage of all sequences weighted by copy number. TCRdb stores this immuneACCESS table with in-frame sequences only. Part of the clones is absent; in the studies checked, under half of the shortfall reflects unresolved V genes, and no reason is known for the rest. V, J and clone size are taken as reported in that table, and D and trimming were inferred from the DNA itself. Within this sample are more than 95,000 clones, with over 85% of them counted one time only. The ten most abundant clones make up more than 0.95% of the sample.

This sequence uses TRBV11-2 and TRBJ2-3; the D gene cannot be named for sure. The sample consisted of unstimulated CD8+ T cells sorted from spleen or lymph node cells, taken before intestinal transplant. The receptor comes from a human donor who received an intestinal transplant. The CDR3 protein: CASSLPPSADTQYF. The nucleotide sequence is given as TGTGCCAGCAGCTTACCTCCCTCCGCAGATACGCAGTATTTT.